These T cell receptor beta chains were read from a single sample in a study of graft-versus-host responses after intestinal transplantation. Produced via immunoSEQ multiplex PCR; TCRdb's table is partial and in-frame only. Of about 27,000 clones listed, approximately 82% are singletons. The input for sequencing was PBMCs, taken 28 days after intestinal transplant. The receptors were sampled from a human patient who received an intestinal transplant, so some T cells may come from the graft donor. The CDR3 runs from the conserved cysteine through the conserved F or W. D genes are given only for firm matches. Clone size is not always given. Where it is, it says once, few, many or a class for expanded clones.

clone_size	d_call	v_call	cdr3_length	j_call	cdr3_aa	cdr3_nt
NA	NA	TRBV19	13	TRBJ2-3	CASTLRGEDTQYF	TGTGCCAGTACACTGAGAGGGGAAGATACGCAGTATTTT
NA	TRBD2	TRBV7-2	14	TRBJ2-1	CASSLELAGNEQFF	TGTGCCAGCAGCTTAGAACTAGCGGGGAATGAGCAGTTCTTC
NA	TRBD2	TRBV30	16	TRBJ2-2	CAWSVSLAGYTGELFF	TGTGCCTGGAGTGTATCCCTAGCGGGATATACCGGGGAGCTGTTTTTT
once	NA	TRBV7-8	15	TRBJ1-1	CASSLGRGADTEAFF	TGTGCCAGCAGCTTAGGTAGGGGCGCGGACACTGAAGCTTTCTTT
NA	NA	TRBV5-4	18	TRBJ2-6	CASLILVPEQSRANVLTF	TGTGCCAGCCTCATACTCGTACCAGAACAAAGTCGGGCCAACGTCCTGACTTTC
NA	NA	TRBV9	15	TRBJ1-3	CASSVEGGGGNTIYF	TGTGCCAGCAGCGTAGAGGGGGGCGGAGGAAACACCATATATTTT
NA	NA	TRBV5-4	13	TRBJ1-4	CASSLQGGEKLFF	TGTGCCAGCAGCTTACAGGGCGGTGAAAAACTGTTTTTT
once	NA	TRBV4-2	17	TRBJ2-3	CASSLPTGPLNTDTQYF	TGTGCCAGCAGCCTCCCGACGGGACCGCTAAACACAGATACGCAGTATTTT
NA	NA	TRBV7-2	13	TRBJ2-5	CASSLSDQETQYF	TGTGCCAGCAGCTTATCGGACCAAGAGACCCAGTACTTC
NA	TRBD1	TRBV15	15	TRBJ2-1	CATSDGTGPYNEQFF	TGTGCCACCAGTGACGGGACAGGGCCCTACAATGAGCAGTTCTTC
NA	TRBD2	TRBV19	13	TRBJ2-1	CATGGDLGSEQFF	TGTGCCACTGGGGGGGACCTCGGGTCCGAGCAGTTCTTC
NA	NA	TRBV5-6	15	TRBJ1-1	CASSSPGGVNTEAFF	TGTGCCAGCAGCTCCCCGGGGGGCGTGAACACTGAAGCTTTCTTT
once	NA	TRBV7-6	13	TRBJ2-7	CASSQGDFYEQYF	TGTGCCAGCAGCCAAGGGGACTTCTACGAGCAGTACTTC
NA	TRBD2	TRBV6-1	15	TRBJ2-3	CASRGLAGAGDTQYF	TGTGCCAGCAGGGGACTAGCGGGAGCTGGCGATACGCAGTATTTT
NA	TRBD1	TRBV4-1	16	TRBJ2-7	CASSQDQWDRFYEQYF	TGCGCCAGCAGCCAAGATCAATGGGACAGGTTCTACGAGCAGTACTTC